The 19 T cell receptor beta chains given below trace back to one sample, sequenced in a study of PD-1 blockade in classical Hodgkin lymphoma. Sequencing was performed with immunoSEQ multiplex PCR; in TCRdb, only in-frame clones are kept and a portion is missing. The table records around 41,000 clones, around 80% of them present only once. All trial patients relapsed after autologous stem cell transplantation. The source material was peripheral blood mononuclear cells (PBMCs), sampled at baseline. These receptors all come from a human donor with classical Hodgkin lymphoma.

V usage is TRBV19 and J usage is TRBJ2-1, with D unclear. V was pared by 1 base and J by 8 bases, with 12 bases between. Per germline, CDR1 LNHDA and CDR2 SQIVND (reference sequence). The CDR3 consists of 14 residues. CDR3 loop: CASSIVRMPDEQFF. CDR3 coding DNA: TGTGCCAGTAGTATAGTGCGAATGCCGGATGAGCAGTTCTTC.

This clone was observed a single time. Other DNA variants within this sample encode the same CDR3. The chain has TRBV5-1 and TRBJ2-3, with unresolved D. Trimming pared 0 bases from V and 1 base from J, leaving 6 bases between. Per germline, CDR1 SGHRS and CDR2 YFSETQ. The CDR3 length is 14 residues. The CDR3 DNA reads TGCGCCAGCAGCTTGGCCGGAGGCACAGATACGCAGTATTTT. Amino acids: CASSLAGGTDTQYF.

This clone is a singleton in its sample. The chain carries TRBV30 and TRBJ1-3, with D uncertain. This CDR3 contains 15 residues. V lost 5 bases and J 4 bases, leaving 18 bases between the germline ends. Per germline, CDR1 GTSNPN and CDR2 SVGIG (reference sequence). This chain's CDR3 is CAWWTPGGAGNTIYF. The DNA for the CDR3 is TGTGCCTGGTGGACCCCTGGAGGAGCGGGAAACACCATATATTTT.

This clone was detected only a few times. J is TRBJ1-1 and V is TRBV6-6; D is ambiguous. Germline V gene sequence: CDR1 MNHNY, CDR2 SVGAGI (reference sequence). Trimming shortened V by 0 bases and J by 5 bases, and 4 bases separated the two germline ends. This CDR3 is built from 12 residues. CDR3 nucleotides: TGTGCCAGCAGTTACTCGGCTACTGAAGCTTTCTTT. It encodes CASSYSATEAFF.

The chain joins TRBV25-1 to TRBJ2-1; D might be TRBD1 or TRBD2, each matching 5 bases. Trimming shortened V by 2 bases and J by 10 bases, and 18 bases separated the two germline ends. Germline V gives CDR1 MGHDK, CDR2 SYGVNS. CDR3 size: 15 residues. The CDR3, as DNA: TGTGCCAGCAGTGAAGAGGGACCTCAGCTGGGCGAGCAGTTCTTC. Encoded protein: CASSEEGPQLGEQFF.

This chain connects TRBV6-1 to TRBJ2-7; D remains ambiguous. Trimming removed 8 bases from V and 3 bases from J, with 14 bases in between. The CDR3 spans 13 residues. CDR1 is MNHNS, CDR2 SASEGT, per germline. DNA of the CDR3: TGTGCCAGCCGAAATCCGGAAGTCTACGAGCAGTACTTC. It specifies CASRNPEVYEQYF.

This rearrangement joins TRBV5-1 to TRBJ2-5; D is tentatively TRBD1 or TRBD2 (6 bases each). V was pared by 1 base and J by 5 bases, with 9 bases between. The germline CDR1 and CDR2 sequences are SGHRS and YFSETQ. There are 13 residues in the CDR3. CDR3 sequence: CASSLIGGETQYF. Written as DNA, the CDR3 is TGCGCCAGCAGCTTGATAGGGGGGGAGACCCAGTACTTC.

The chain uses TRBV7-3 and TRBJ2-2, with 7 positions matching TRBD1. This CDR3 has 14 amino acids. Germline V gene sequence: CDR1 SGHTA, CDR2 FQGTGA. Trimming cost V 6 bases and J 6 bases; bases outside gene matches: 7. The CDR3, as DNA: TGTGCCAGCAGTTCGACAGGGTCGGCCGGGGAGCTGTTTTTT. It codes for CASSSTGSAGELFF.

CDR3 in DNA: TGTGCCAGCAGTGGACAGGGCAGCTATGGCTACACCTTC. Protein sequence: CASSGQGSYGYTF. The chain combines TRBV6-5 with TRBJ1-2, with TRBD1 matching 8 bases. Looked up from germline, CDR1 is MNHEY and CDR2 is SVGAGI. V was pared by 5 bases and J by 4 bases, with 3 bases of the junction left unmatched. The CDR3 has 13 amino acids.

This clone was found a few times. V usage is TRBV7-8 and J usage is TRBJ1-1; D might be TRBD1 (6 bases). Trimming took 3 bases from V and 4 from J, leaving 15 bases between them. Germline V gene data show CDR1 as SGHVS and CDR2 as FQNEAQ. The CDR3 has 15 residues. The CDR3 DNA reads TGTGCCAGCAGCTTCTTACAAGGAGGGGGCACTGAAGCTTTCTTT. It codes for CASSFLQGGGTEAFF. The complete variable domain, with remaining parts taken from reference TRBV7-8 and TRBJ1-1, reads GAGVSQSPRYKVAKRGQDVALRCDPISGHVSLFWYQQALGQGPEFLTYFQNEAQLDKSGLPSDRFFAERPEGSVSTLKIQRTQQEDSAVYLCASSFLQGGGTEAFFGQGTRLTVV.

The rearrangement links TRBV2 to TRBJ2-5; 7 nucleotides line up with TRBD2. The CDR3 runs 14 residues. The germline V gene encodes CDR1 SNHLY and CDR2 FYNNEI. J lost 7 bases, V lost 0 bases, and 5 bases had no gene match. The CDR3 DNA is TGTGCCAGCAGTGAAGCGCGGGGCGGGGGGACCCAGTACTTC. Translation: CASSEARGGGTQYF.

The V and J genes are TRBV5-1 and TRBJ2-3; TRBD1 might be the D (5 bases). Trimming took 0 bases from V and 0 from J, leaving 8 bases between them. Germline loops: CDR1 SGHRS, CDR2 YFSETQ. The CDR3 extends over 15 amino acids. The CDR3 bases are TGCGCCAGCAGCTTGGACAGGCCTAGCACAGATACGCAGTATTTT. Amino acids: CASSLDRPSTDTQYF.

This clone was seen once. V and J are TRBV10-3 and TRBJ2-1; the D gene is possibly TRBD1 (7 bases). Trimming stripped 3 bases from V and 7 bases from J, with 16 bases between. This CDR3 contains 15 residues. Per germline, CDR1 ENHRY and CDR2 SYGVKD. The CDR3 DNA reads as TGTGCCATCAGTGAAAGAAGCAGGGGGAGGAATGAGCAGTTCTTC. This sequence encodes CAISERSRGRNEQFF.

V is TRBV19 and J is TRBJ2-5, with TRBD2 matching 8 bases. The tail of the sequence fits TRBJ2-7 better, so the J call may be wrong. The CDR3 extends over 14 amino acids. Germline-derived CDR1 and CDR2 are LNHDA and SQIVND (reference sequence). DNA of the CDR3: TGTGCCAGTAGTAAAGCGGGAGCCCGGTACGAGCAGTACTTC. Its translation is CASSKAGARYEQYF.

The J gene is TRBJ2-1, the V gene TRBV5-1; TRBD2 matches at 7 bases. CDR1 and CDR2 (germline): SGHRS, YFSETQ. This CDR3 spans 15 amino acids. Trimming removed 5 bases from V and 0 bases from J; junction bases left unmatched: 5. The CDR3 protein is CASSAGTTSYNEQFF. The CDR3 DNA sequence: TGCGCCAGCAGTGCGGGGACTACCTCCTACAATGAGCAGTTCTTC.

This chain joins TRBV7-6 and TRBJ1-5, with D possibly matching TRBD1 (5 bases). CDR1 and CDR2 (germline): SGHVS, FNYEAQ. There are 15 residues in the CDR3. V shed 2 bases and J shed 3 bases, with 11 bases lying between them. This CDR3 is CASSLTRDPNQPQHF. The CDR3 DNA sequence: TGTGCCAGCAGCTTAACACGGGACCCCAATCAGCCCCAGCATTTT.

This clone has just a few counts. The chain recombines TRBV28 with TRBJ2-6; no firm D call. Trimming removed 6 bases from V and 4 bases from J, with 10 bases in between. There are 14 residues in the CDR3. Germline V gives CDR1 MDHEN, CDR2 SYDVKM. The DNA of the CDR3 is TGTGCCAGCAGAACGTGGCCAGGGGCCAACGTCCTGACTTTC. Protein product: CASRTWPGANVLTF.

This clone has more than one count but fewer than ten. CDR3 sequence (DNA): TGTGCCAGCAGCCCAGGGACTAGCGGCCACTACGAGCAGTACTTC. The encoded protein is CASSPGTSGHYEQYF. V usage is TRBV9 and J usage is TRBJ2-7; 11 bases align to TRBD2. There are 15 residues in the CDR3. After removal of 4 bases from V and 3 bases from J, the junction contained 6 bases not matched to a gene. Germline lookup yields CDR1 SGDLS and CDR2 YYNGEE.

This chain uses TRBV6-6 with TRBJ2-5; the D is unclear. V lost 1 base to trimming and J lost 0 bases, with 6 bases between them. Germline V gene data show CDR1 as MNHNY and CDR2 as SVGAGI (reference sequence). CDR3 length: 14 amino acids. CDR3 coding DNA: TGTGCCAGCAGTTACTTTGGCAACCAAGAGACCCAGTACTTC. It is translated as CASSYFGNQETQYF.